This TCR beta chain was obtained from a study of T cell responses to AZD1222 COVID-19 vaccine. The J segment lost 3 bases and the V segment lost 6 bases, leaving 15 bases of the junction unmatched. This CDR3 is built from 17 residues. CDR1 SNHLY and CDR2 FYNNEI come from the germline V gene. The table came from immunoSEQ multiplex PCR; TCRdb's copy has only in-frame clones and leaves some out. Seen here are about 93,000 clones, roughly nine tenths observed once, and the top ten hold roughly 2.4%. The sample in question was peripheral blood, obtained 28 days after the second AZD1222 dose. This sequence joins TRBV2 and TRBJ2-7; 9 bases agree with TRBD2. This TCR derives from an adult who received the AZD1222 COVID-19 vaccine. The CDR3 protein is CASSSTFLAGVNYEQYF. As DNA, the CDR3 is TGTGCCAGCAGCTCAACTTTTTTAGCGGGAGTAAACTACGAGCAGTACTTC. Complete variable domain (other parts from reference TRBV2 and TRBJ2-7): EPEVTQTPSHQVTQMGQEVILRCVPISNHLYFYWYRQILGQKVEFLVSFYNNEISEKSEIFDDQFSVERPDGSNFTLKIRSTKLEDSAMYFCASSSTFLAGVNYEQYFGPGTRLTVT.